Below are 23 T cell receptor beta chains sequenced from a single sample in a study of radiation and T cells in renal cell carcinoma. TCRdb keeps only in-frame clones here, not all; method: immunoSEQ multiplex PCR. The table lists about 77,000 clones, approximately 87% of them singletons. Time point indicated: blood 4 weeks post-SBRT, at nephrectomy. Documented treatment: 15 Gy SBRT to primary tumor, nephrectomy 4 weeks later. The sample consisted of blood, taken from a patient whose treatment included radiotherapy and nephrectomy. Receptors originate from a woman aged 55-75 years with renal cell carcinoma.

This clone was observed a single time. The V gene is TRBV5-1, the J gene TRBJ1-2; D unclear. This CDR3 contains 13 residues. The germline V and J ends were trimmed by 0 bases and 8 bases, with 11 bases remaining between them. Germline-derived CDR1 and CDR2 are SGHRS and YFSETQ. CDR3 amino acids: CASSLDAGRGYTF. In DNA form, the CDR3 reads TGCGCCAGCAGCTTGGACGCCGGGAGGGGCTACACCTTC.

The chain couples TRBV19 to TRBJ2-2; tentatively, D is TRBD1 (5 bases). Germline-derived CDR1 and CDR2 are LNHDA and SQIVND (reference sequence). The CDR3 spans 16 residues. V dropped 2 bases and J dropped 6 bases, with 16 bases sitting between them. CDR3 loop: CASSINPAGKPGELFF. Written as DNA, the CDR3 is TGTGCCAGTAGTATAAACCCAGCAGGGAAACCCGGGGAGCTGTTTTTT.

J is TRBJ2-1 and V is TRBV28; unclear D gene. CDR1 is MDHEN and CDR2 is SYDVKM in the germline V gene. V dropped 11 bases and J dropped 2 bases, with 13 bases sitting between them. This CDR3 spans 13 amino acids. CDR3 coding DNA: TGTGCCTCGTGGGGTACCCCCTACAATGAGCAGTTCTTC. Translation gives CASWGTPYNEQFF.

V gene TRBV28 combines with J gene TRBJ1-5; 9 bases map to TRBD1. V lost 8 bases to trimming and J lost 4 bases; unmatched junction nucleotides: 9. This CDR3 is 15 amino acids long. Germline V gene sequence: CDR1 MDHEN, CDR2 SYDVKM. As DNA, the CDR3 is TGTGCCAGCGGAACCCGGGACAGGGATAATCAGCCCCAGCATTTT. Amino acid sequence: CASGTRDRDNQPQHF.

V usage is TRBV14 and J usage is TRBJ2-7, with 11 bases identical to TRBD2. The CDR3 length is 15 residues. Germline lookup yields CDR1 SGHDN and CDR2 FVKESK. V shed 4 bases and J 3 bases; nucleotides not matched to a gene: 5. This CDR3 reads CASSPLAGAGYEQYF. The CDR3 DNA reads TGTGCCAGCAGCCCACTAGCGGGGGCGGGCTACGAGCAGTACTTC.

DNA for the CDR3: TGTGCCAGCAGCTTACAGGGGGCAAACTACGAGCAGTACTTC. As protein: CASSLQGANYEQYF. This chain joins TRBV11-2 and TRBJ2-7; 8 positions agree with TRBD1. CDR3 length: 14 amino acids. The V and J ends lost 2 bases and 3 bases, in that order; junction bases with no gene match: 3. CDR1 and CDR2 (germline): SGHAT, FQNNGV.

CDR3 amino acids: CASSQANTEAFF. DNA for the CDR3: TGCGCCAGCAGCCAGGCGAACACTGAAGCTTTCTTT. The chain is built from TRBV4-3 and TRBJ1-1, with D unresolved. The CDR3 is made up of 12 amino acids. Germline loops: CDR1 LGHNA, CDR2 YSLEER. V lost 3 bases, J lost 1 base, and 3 bases lay in between.

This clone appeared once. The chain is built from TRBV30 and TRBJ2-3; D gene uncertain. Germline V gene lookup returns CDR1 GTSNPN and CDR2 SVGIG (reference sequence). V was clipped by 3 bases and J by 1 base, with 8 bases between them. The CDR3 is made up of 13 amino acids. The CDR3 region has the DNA TGTGCCTGGAGACTAAAGGGCACAGATACGCAGTATTTT. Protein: CAWRLKGTDTQYF.

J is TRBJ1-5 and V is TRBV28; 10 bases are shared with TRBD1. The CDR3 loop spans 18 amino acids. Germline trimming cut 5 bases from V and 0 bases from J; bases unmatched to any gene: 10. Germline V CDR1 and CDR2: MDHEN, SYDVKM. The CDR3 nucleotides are TGTGCCAGCAGTCGGACAGGGGGTGGTCTTTATAGCAATCAGCCCCAGCATTTT. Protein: CASSRTGGGLYSNQPQHF.

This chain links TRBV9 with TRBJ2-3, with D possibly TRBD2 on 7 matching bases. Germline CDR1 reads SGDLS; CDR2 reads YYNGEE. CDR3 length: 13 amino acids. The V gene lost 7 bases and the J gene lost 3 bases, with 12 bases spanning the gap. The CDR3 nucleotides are TGTGCCAGCGGAAGGGGGGGGACAGATACGCAGTATTTT. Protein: CASGRGGTDTQYF.

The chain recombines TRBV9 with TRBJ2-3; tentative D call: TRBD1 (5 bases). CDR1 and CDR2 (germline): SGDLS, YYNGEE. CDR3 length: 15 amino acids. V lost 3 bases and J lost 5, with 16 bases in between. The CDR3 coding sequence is TGTGCCAGCAGCGAGGCCATACAGGCGGTAGATACGCAGTATTTT. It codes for CASSEAIQAVDTQYF.

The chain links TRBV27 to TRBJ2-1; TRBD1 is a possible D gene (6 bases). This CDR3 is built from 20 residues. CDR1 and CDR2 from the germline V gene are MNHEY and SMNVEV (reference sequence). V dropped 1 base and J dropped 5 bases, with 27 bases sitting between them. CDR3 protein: CASSLWARLGPGVEDNEQFF. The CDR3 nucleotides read TGTGCCAGCAGTTTATGGGCTAGGCTCGGGCCAGGGGTGGAAGACAATGAGCAGTTCTTC.

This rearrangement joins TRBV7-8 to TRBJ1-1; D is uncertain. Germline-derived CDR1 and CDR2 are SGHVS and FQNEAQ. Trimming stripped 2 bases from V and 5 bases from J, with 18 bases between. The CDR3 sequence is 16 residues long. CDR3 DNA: TGTGCCAGCAGCTTACTCGCCTCGAGAGACGGGACTGAAGCTTTCTTT. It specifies CASSLLASRDGTEAFF.

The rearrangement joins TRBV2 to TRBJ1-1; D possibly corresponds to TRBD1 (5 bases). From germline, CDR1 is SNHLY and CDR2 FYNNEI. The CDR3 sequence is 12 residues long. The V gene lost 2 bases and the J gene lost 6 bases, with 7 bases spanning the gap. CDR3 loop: CASSERGPEAFF. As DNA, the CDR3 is TGTGCCAGCAGTGAAAGGGGCCCTGAAGCTTTCTTT.

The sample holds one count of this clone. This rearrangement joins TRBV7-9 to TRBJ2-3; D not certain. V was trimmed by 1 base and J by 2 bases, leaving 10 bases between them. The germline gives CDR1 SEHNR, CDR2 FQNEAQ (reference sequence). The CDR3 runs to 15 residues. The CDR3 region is CASSLGSGPTDTQYF. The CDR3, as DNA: TGTGCCAGCAGCTTAGGTTCCGGGCCCACAGATACGCAGTATTTT.

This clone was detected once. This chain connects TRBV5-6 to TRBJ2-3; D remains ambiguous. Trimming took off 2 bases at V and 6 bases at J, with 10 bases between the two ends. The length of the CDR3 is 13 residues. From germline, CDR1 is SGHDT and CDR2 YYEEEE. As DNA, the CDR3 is TGTGCCAGCAGCTTCGTGCACCACGATACGCAGTATTTT. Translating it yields CASSFVHHDTQYF.

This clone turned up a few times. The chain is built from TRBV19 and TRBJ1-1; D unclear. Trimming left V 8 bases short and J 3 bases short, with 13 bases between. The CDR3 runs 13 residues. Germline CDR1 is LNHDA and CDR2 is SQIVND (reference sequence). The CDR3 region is CASSLTSDTEAFF. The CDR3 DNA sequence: TGTGCCAGTTCTCTTACATCGGACACTGAAGCTTTCTTT. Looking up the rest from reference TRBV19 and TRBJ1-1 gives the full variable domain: DGGITQSPKYLFRKEGQNVTLSCEQNLNHDAMYWYRQDPGQGLRLIYYSQIVNDFQKGDIAEGYSVSREKKESFPLTVTSAQKNPTAFYLCASSLTSDTEAFFGQGTRLTVV.

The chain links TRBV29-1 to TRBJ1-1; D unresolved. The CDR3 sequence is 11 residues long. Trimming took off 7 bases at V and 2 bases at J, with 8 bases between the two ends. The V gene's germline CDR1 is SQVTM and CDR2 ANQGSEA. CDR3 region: CSGMDNTEAFF. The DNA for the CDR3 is TGCAGCGGTATGGATAACACTGAAGCTTTCTTT.

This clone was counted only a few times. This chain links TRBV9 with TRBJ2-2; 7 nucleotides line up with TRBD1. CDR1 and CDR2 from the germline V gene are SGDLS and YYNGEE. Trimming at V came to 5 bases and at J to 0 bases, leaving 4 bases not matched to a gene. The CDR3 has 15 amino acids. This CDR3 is CASRGTETNTGELFF. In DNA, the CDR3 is TGTGCCAGCAGGGGGACAGAGACGAACACCGGGGAGCTGTTTTTT.

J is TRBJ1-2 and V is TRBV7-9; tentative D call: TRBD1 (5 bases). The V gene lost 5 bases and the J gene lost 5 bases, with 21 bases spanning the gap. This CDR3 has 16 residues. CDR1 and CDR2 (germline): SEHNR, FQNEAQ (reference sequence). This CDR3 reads CASSHANLGRLYGYTF. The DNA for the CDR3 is TGTGCCAGCAGCCATGCTAACTTGGGACGGCTTTATGGCTACACCTTC.

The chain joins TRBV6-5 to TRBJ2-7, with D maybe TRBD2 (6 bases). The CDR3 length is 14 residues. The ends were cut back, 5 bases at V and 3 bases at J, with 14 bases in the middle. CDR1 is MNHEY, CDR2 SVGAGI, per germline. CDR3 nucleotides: TGTGCCAGCAGTAGAGGGAAGGGAGGCTACGAGCAGTACTTC. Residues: CASSRGKGGYEQYF.

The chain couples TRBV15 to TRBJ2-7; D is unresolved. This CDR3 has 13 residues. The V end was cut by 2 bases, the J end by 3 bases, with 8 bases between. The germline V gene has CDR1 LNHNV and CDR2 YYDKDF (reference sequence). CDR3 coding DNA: TGTGCCACCAGCAGATTTGACGGCTACGAGCAGTACTTC. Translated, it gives CATSRFDGYEQYF. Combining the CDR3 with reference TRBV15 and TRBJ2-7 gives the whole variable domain DAMVIQNPRYQVTQFGKPVTLSCSQTLNHNVMYWYQQKSSQAPKLLFHYYDKDFNNEADTPDNFQSRRPNTSFCFLDIRSPGLGDTAMYLCATSRFDGYEQYFGPGTRLTVT.

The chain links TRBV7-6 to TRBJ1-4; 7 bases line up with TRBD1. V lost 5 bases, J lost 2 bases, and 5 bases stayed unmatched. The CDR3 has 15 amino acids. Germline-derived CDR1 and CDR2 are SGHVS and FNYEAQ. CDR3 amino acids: CASSDQGVTNEKLFF. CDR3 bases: TGTGCCAGCAGCGATCAGGGGGTCACTAATGAAAAACTGTTTTTT.